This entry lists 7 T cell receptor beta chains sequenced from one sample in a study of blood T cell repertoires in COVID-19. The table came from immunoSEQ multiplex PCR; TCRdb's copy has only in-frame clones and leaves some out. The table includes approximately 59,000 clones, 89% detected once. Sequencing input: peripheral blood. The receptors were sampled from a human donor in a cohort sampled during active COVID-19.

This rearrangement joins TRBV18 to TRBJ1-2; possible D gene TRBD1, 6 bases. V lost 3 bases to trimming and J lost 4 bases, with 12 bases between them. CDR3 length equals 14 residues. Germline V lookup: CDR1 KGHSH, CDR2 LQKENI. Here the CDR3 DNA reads TGTGCCAGCTCACCGGGGGCACAGAGCTATGGCTACACCTTC. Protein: CASSPGAQSYGYTF.

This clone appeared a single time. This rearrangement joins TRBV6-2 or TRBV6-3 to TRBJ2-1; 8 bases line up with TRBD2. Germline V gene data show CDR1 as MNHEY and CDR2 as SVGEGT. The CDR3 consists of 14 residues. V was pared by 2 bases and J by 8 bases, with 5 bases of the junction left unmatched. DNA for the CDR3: TGTGCCAGCAGTTACCAAGCGGGGGTACATGAGCAGTTCTTC. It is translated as CASSYQAGVHEQFF.

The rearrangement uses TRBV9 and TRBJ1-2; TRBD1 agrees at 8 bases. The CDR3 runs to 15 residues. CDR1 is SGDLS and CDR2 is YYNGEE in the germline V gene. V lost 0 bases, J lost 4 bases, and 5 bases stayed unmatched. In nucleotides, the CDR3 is TGTGCCAGCAGCGTAGGAGACAGGGGTCCCTATGGCTACACCTTC. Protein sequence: CASSVGDRGPYGYTF. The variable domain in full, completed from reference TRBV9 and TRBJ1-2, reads DSGVTQTPKHLITATGQRVTLRCSPRSGDLSVYWYQQSLDQGLQFLIQYYNGEERAKGNILERFSAQQFPDLHSELNLSSLELGDSALYFCASSVGDRGPYGYTFGSGTRLTVV.

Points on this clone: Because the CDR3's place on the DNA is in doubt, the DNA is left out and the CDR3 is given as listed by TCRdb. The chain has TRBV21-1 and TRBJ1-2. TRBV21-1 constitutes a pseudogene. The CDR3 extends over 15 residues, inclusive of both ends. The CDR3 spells CASSKVGGGTGGYTF.

CDR3 amino acids: CASSYSDRGEKLFF. The CDR3 DNA sequence: TGTGCCAGCAGTTATAGTGACAGGGGGGAAAAACTGTTTTTT. The chain carries TRBV7-9 and TRBJ1-4; 9 bases fit TRBD1. Per the germline V gene, CDR1 is SEHNR and CDR2 is FQNEAQ (reference sequence). The CDR3 covers 14 residues. J was trimmed by 8 bases and V by 6 bases; bases with no gene match: 7.

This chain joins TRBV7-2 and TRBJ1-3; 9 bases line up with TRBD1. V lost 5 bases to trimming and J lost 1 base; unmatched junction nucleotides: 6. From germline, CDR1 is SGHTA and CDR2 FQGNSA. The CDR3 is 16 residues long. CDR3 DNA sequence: TGTGCCAGCAGCGTCCGGGACAGGGTATCTGGAAACACCATATATTTT. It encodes CASSVRDRVSGNTIYF.

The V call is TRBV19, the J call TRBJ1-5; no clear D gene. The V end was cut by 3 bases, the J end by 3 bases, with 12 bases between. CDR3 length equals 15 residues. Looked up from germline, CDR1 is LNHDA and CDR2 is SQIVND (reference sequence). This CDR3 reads CASSMGGLTNQPQHF. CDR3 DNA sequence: TGTGCCAGTAGTATGGGTGGACTGACCAATCAGCCCCAGCATTTT.